This T cell receptor (beta chain) was identified in a study of blood T cells in healthy people across ages. This clonotype was detected a few times. For the second PCR, which ran for about 6 to 12 cycles, a sample-barcoded 5' primer and a J-beta primer mix were used. MiXCR, run by TCRdb on the 5' RACE reads, gives a single entry per CDR3 protein. The sample lists under 1,000,000 distinct CDR3 sequences; roughly 46% were seen once. At least 6 micrograms of total RNA were extracted per sample. The source is a man aged 80 or over in good health. Material for sequencing was blood.

CDR3 residues: CASSLDGGATMFADTQYF. The CDR3 bases are TGTGCCAGCAGCTTAGATGGTGGTGCGACTATGTTTGCAGATACGCAGTATTTT. The chain has TRBV11-3 and TRBJ2-3, with D possibly being TRBD2 (5 bases). The CDR3 sequence is 18 residues long. Trimming pared 0 bases from V and 4 bases from J, leaving 20 bases between. Germline V gene data show CDR1 as SGHNT and CDR2 as YENEEA.